The rows below give T cell receptor beta chains drawn from one sample of a study of CD8+ T cells in alopecia areata. Profiling relied on immunoSEQ multiplex PCR, and the TCRdb table lists in-frame clones only, not all of them. Among more than 110,000 clones listed, roughly four fifths were seen once. Here the sequenced sample was CD8+ T cells sorted from blood, taken at week 4, from a patient treated with tofacitinib. Receptor source: a human donor with alopecia areata. Both conserved end residues are part of each CDR3. A D gene is named only where the DNA matches it firmly. The listing skips clone size in some rows; elsewhere it reads once, few, many or a size class.

j_call v_call d_call clone_size cdr3_nt cdr3_aa
TRBJ2-2 TRBV4-1 NA NA TGCGCCAGCAGCCAAGAAGGGTCCGGGGAGCTGTTTTTT CASSQEGSGELFF
TRBJ1-1 TRBV7-9 NA NA TGTGCCAGCAGCCGGGGGACTGAAGCTTTCTTT CASSRGTEAFF
TRBJ1-6 TRBV13 TRBD1 NA TGTGCCAGCAGTCTGGGACAGTATAATTCACCCCTCCACTTT CASSLGQYNSPLHF
TRBJ2-5 TRBV29-1 TRBD2 NA TGCAGCGGGGCGCCTAGCGGGGGGGAAGAGACCCAGTACTTC CSGAPSGGEETQYF
TRBJ2-7 TRBV5-1 TRBD1 NA TGCGCCAGCAGCTGGACAGGGGGCGGGTACGAGCAGTACTTC CASSWTGGGYEQYF
TRBJ2-5 TRBV7-9 TRBD1 NA TGTGCCAGCAGCCGCGGGACAGGGGGCCGGGAGACCCAGTACTTC CASSRGTGGRETQYF
TRBJ2-7 TRBV4-3 NA NA TGCGCCAGCAGGGAGGGAATAAGCTCCTACGAGCAGTACTTC CASREGISSYEQYF
TRBJ1-4 TRBV7-8 NA NA TGTGCCAGCAGCTCGGGACGGGGGTTGAATGAAAAACTGTTTTTT CASSSGRGLNEKLFF
TRBJ2-7 TRBV11-3 TRBD1 NA TGTGCCAGCAGCTCGGGGGACAGGGCTTACGAGCAGTACTTC CASSSGDRAYEQYF
TRBJ2-1 TRBV7-9 NA NA TGTGCCAGCAGCTTAGGACGGATGAATGAGCAGTTCTTC CASSLGRMNEQFF
TRBJ2-3 TRBV14 NA NA TGTGCCAGCAGCCAAGGAGGCAGGGTCACAGATACGCAGTATTTT CASSQGGRVTDTQYF
TRBJ2-3 TRBV5-4 NA NA TGTGCCAGCAGCTTGTCACTTAACACAGATACGCAGTATTTT CASSLSLNTDTQYF
TRBJ2-7 TRBV7-6 NA NA TGTGCCAGCAGCTTGGCGGTTAGCTCCTACGAGCAGTACTTC CASSLAVSSYEQYF
TRBJ2-7 TRBV30 TRBD1 few TGTGCATACGAGCCTGCGGGACAGGGGACCTACGAGCAGTACTTC CAYEPAGQGTYEQYF
TRBJ2-7 TRBV4-2 TRBD1 NA TGTGCCAGCAGGGCAGGGGGTTACGAGCAGTACTTC CASRAGGYEQYF
TRBJ1-2 TRBV5-6 NA NA TGTGCCAGCAGTCCTGTTTCGACCTTTGCTAACTATGGCTACACCTTC CASSPVSTFANYGYTF
TRBJ2-5 TRBV6-5 TRBD2 NA TGTGCCAGCAGTTACTCTAGCGGGCCTTGGGACGAGACCCAGTACTTC CASSYSSGPWDETQYF
TRBJ2-5 TRBV29-1 TRBD2 NA TGCAGCGCTGAACTAGCGGGGGGGCGGGAGACCCAGTACTTC CSAELAGGRETQYF
TRBJ2-1 TRBV7-7 NA few TGTGCTAGCAGCTTAGCGTTAGAAACCTACAATGAGCAGTTCTTC CASSLALETYNEQFF
TRBJ2-7 TRBV4-1 TRBD2 NA TGCGCCAGCAGCCCTAAGGCGGGAGGGCACTACGAGCAGTACTTC CASSPKAGGHYEQYF
TRBJ2-2 TRBV11-2 NA NA TGTGCCAGCAGCTTAGATTTCTGGGGGCGCGACACCGGGGAGCTGTTTTTT CASSLDFWGRDTGELFF
TRBJ2-1 TRBV9 TRBD2 once TGTGCCAGCAGCGCTTCCGGGACTAGCGTCGATGAGCAGTTCTTC CASSASGTSVDEQFF
TRBJ2-5 TRBV4-2 NA once TGTGCCAGCAGCCAAGATCCAGAGGAAGAGACCCAGTACTTC CASSQDPEEETQYF
TRBJ1-2 TRBV6-6 NA NA TGTGCCAGCAGTTACCTGGAAGCCTACACCTTC CASSYLEAYTF
TRBJ2-7 TRBV9 NA NA TGTGCCAGCAGCGGGGGCCTTAACTACGAGCAGTACTTC CASSGGLNYEQYF
TRBJ2-3 TRBV7-9 NA few TGTGCCAGCAGCCTCAAGTGGGACCGAACAGATACGCAGTATTTT CASSLKWDRTDTQYF
TRBJ2-1 TRBV7-2 NA NA TGTGCCAGCAGCTTACGGGCTAGCGCCTACAATGAGCAGTTCTTC CASSLRASAYNEQFF
TRBJ2-3 TRBV5-1 TRBD2 NA TGCGCCAGCAGCTCCGGACTAGCGGAAGGCACAGATACGCAGTATTTT CASSSGLAEGTDTQYF
TRBJ1-1 TRBV6-1 NA NA TGTGCCAGCAACCTCCTGAGGACCTCGAACACTGAAGCTTTCTTT CASNLLRTSNTEAFF
TRBJ2-6 TRBV13 TRBD1 once TGTGCCAGTCAGGACGGGACAGGGGCCGGGGCCAACGTCCTGACTTTC CASQDGTGAGANVLTF
TRBJ2-7 TRBV7-9 NA NA TGTGCCAGCAGCGATCTGGGACCTACCTACGAGCAGTACTTC CASSDLGPTYEQYF
TRBJ2-7 TRBV9 TRBD2 NA TGTGCCAGCAGCGTTGAAGGGAGGGCCGAGCAGTACTTC CASSVEGRAEQYF
TRBJ2-3 TRBV18 TRBD2 NA TGTGCCAGCTCACCGGGACTAGCGGATGCGGATACGCAGTATTTT CASSPGLADADTQYF
TRBJ2-5 TRBV5-6 TRBD1 NA TGTGCCAGCAGCTTGGGGACAGGGGAGGCTGGAGAGACCCAGTACTTC CASSLGTGEAGETQYF
TRBJ2-1 TRBV2 NA NA TGTGCCAGCAGTGGGGGGGTCCTGAATGAGCAGTTCTTC CASSGGVLNEQFF
TRBJ1-1 TRBV7-2 NA once TGTGCCAGCAGTCCTAGTGGGGGAACTGAAGCTTTCTTT CASSPSGGTEAFF
TRBJ2-4 TRBV19 TRBD2 NA TGTGCCAGTAGTCCTGGGACTAGCGGGGGATGGGCCAAAAACATTCAGTACTTC CASSPGTSGGWAKNIQYF
TRBJ2-1 TRBV4-1 NA NA TGCGCCAGCAGCCAAGGTAGTTGGCCCCCTGAGCAGTTCTTC CASSQGSWPPEQFF
TRBJ2-7 TRBV5-1 NA NA TGCGCCAGCAGTATTCCGATTAAAAGCTCCTACGAGCAGTACTTC CASSIPIKSSYEQYF
TRBJ2-7 TRBV30 NA NA TGTGCCTGTCCCCCAGGGGCAATATCCTACGAGCAGTACTTC CACPPGAISYEQYF
TRBJ2-7 TRBV7-2 TRBD2 NA TGTCCTGAGGTCAGGCTAGCGGGGGCCCCCTACGAGCAGTACTTC CPEVRLAGAPYEQYF
TRBJ2-7 TRBV4-1 TRBD1 NA TGCGCCAGCAGCCAAGATCGGGGACAGGCCTACGAGCAGTACTTC CASSQDRGQAYEQYF
TRBJ2-1 TRBV7-6 TRBD1 NA TGTGCCAGCAGCCCAGGGGGCACCTACAATGAGCAGTTCTTC CASSPGGTYNEQFF
TRBJ1-1 TRBV30 TRBD1 NA TGTGCCTGGAGTGCGGACAGGGGTAACACTGAAGCTTTCTTT CAWSADRGNTEAFF
TRBJ2-5 TRBV7-3 TRBD2 few TGTGCCAGCAGCCCCCTGGGTCGGGTAGCGGGGGTGGAGACCCAGTACTTC CASSPLGRVAGVETQYF
TRBJ2-3 TRBV25-1 NA NA TGTGCCAGCAGTTTGGCAGATACGCAGTATTTT CASSLADTQYF
TRBJ2-2 TRBV25-1 TRBD2 NA TGTGCCAGCAGTGAAAGGGGACTAGCGGGCACCGGGGAGCTGTTTTTT CASSERGLAGTGELFF